The 24 T cell receptor beta chains below come from one sample, sequenced in a study of graft-versus-host responses after intestinal transplantation. Libraries were prepared by immunoSEQ multiplex PCR; TCRdb keeps only in-frame clonotypes and omits some of them. Of about 16,000 clones detected, 88% appear once; the ten largest clones hold roughly 5.6%. Sequences were derived from PBMCs, sampled 110 days after intestinal transplant. Every receptor here comes from a human patient who received an intestinal transplant, so some T cells may come from the graft donor.

The chain is built from TRBV7-8 and TRBJ1-4, with D possibly TRBD1 on 6 matching bases. The CDR3 spans 14 residues. Germline V gene lookup returns CDR1 SGHVS and CDR2 FQNEAQ. The V gene lost 5 bases and the J gene lost 8 bases, with 15 bases spanning the gap. As DNA, the CDR3 is TGTGCCAGCAGCCCGGACAGCGTAAGAGAAAAACTGTTTTTT. Its protein product is CASSPDSVREKLFF.

This clone was seen once. This rearrangement joins TRBV27 to TRBJ2-7; D might be TRBD2 (6 bases). V lost 6 bases and J 4 bases, leaving 25 bases between the germline ends. Germline-derived CDR1 and CDR2 are MNHEY and SMNVEV (reference sequence). This CDR3 comprises 17 residues. The CDR3 DNA reads TGTGCCAGCAGGAGTATACTTTACCGGGACTCGGAGTACGAGCAGTACTTC. Amino acids: CASRSILYRDSEYEQYF.

J is TRBJ2-1 and V is TRBV11-2; no definite D call. CDR3 length: 14 amino acids. Germline V lookup: CDR1 SGHAT, CDR2 FQNNGV. V was clipped by 5 bases and J by 4 bases, with 12 bases between them. Here the CDR3 DNA reads TGTGCCAGCAGCCCCAAGGATTGGTACAATGAGCAGTTCTTC. This gives the protein CASSPKDWYNEQFF.

CDR3 coding DNA: TGTGCCAGCCGGATACAGGGATCCACCGGGGAGCTGTTTTTT. Encoded protein: CASRIQGSTGELFF. V is TRBV6-5 and J is TRBJ2-2; perhaps TRBD1 as D (6 bases). From germline, CDR1 is MNHEY and CDR2 SVGAGI. The ends were cut back, 8 bases at V and 4 bases at J, with 14 bases in the middle. The CDR3 spans 14 residues.

V usage is TRBV9 and J usage is TRBJ2-7; TRBD2 might be the D (5 bases). This CDR3 is built from 12 residues. Trimming removed 0 bases at V and 6 bases at J, with 7 bases between. Germline values: CDR1 SGDLS, CDR2 YYNGEE. CDR3 sequence (DNA): TGTGCCAGCAGCGTAGACGGAGGCGAGCAGTACTTC. Amino acid sequence: CASSVDGGEQYF.

The chain carries TRBV21-1 and TRBJ2-1; the table names TRBD1, a call not compared with the DNA. TRBV21-1 is assigned pseudogene status. The CDR3 is 19 residues long. The CDR3 region is CASSKKVRTPGRGYNEQFF. The CDR3 nucleotides read TGTGCCAGCAGCAAAAAAGTACGGACACCCGGTAGGGGGTACAATGAGCAGTTCTTC.

The rearrangement links TRBV7-8 to TRBJ2-1; 7 nucleotides line up with TRBD2. The CDR3 sequence is 17 residues long. Germline V gene sequence: CDR1 SGHVS, CDR2 FQNEAQ. J lost 7 bases, V lost 5 bases, and 17 bases had no gene match. CDR3 DNA sequence: TGTGCCAGCAGCCTAACACGGAGTGGGAGGGGATGGAATGAGCAGTTCTTC. It codes for CASSLTRSGRGWNEQFF.

CDR3 residues: CASSSGQGALPTEAFF. The CDR3 nucleotides are TGTGCCAGCAGTTCGGGACAGGGGGCGCTACCCACTGAAGCTTTCTTT. The V call is TRBV28, the J call TRBJ1-1; 12 bases are a match to TRBD1. The V and J ends lost 4 bases and 4 bases, in that order; junction bases with no gene match: 7. Germline CDR1 is MDHEN and CDR2 is SYDVKM. The CDR3 length is 16 residues. Full variable domain (remainder filled in from reference TRBV28 and TRBJ1-1): DVKVTQSSRYLVKRTGEKVFLECVQDMDHENMFWYRQDPGLGLRLIYFSYDVKMKEKGDIPEGYSVSREKKERFSLILESASTNQTSMYLCASSSGQGALPTEAFFGQGTRLTVV.

CDR3 loop: CASSFNQPQHF. CDR3 in DNA: TGCGCCAGCAGCTTCAATCAGCCCCAGCATTTT. The V gene is TRBV5-1, the J gene TRBJ1-5; D unresolved. Per the germline V gene, CDR1 is SGHRS and CDR2 is YFSETQ. V lost 2 bases to trimming and J lost 3 bases, with 0 bases between them. The CDR3 totals 11 residues. The full variable domain, completed using reference TRBV5-1 and TRBJ1-5, is KAGVTQTPRYLIKTRGQQVTLSCSPISGHRSVSWYQQTPGQGLQFLFEYFSETQRNKGNFPGRFSGRQFSNSRSEMNVSTLELGDSALYLCASSFNQPQHFGDGTRLSIL.

The sample holds one count of this clone. This chain connects TRBV27 to TRBJ2-7, with D maybe TRBD2 (6 bases). The CDR3 length is 13 residues. CDR1 is MNHEY, CDR2 SMNVEV, per germline (reference sequence). V was pared by 1 base and J by 7 bases, with 11 bases between. The CDR3 sequence is CASSLLRGWEQYF. CDR3 coding DNA: TGTGCCAGCAGTTTATTACGGGGGTGGGAGCAGTACTTC.

This clone turned up a few times. The rearrangement joins TRBV5-6 to TRBJ1-4; TRBD1 agrees at 11 bases. CDR1 and CDR2 from the germline V gene are SGHDT and YYEEEE. The junction had 9 bases not matched to a gene; V was cut back by 3 bases and J by 11 bases. This CDR3 region has 15 residues. This CDR3 is CASSSIRDRGEKLFF. In DNA, the CDR3 is TGTGCCAGCAGCTCTATCCGGGACAGGGGGGAGAAACTGTTTTTT.

The chain joins TRBV9 to TRBJ1-1, with D perhaps TRBD1 (6 bases). V lost 0 bases and J lost 4, with 13 bases in between. CDR3 length: 15 amino acids. CDR1 and CDR2 (germline): SGDLS, YYNGEE. The CDR3 DNA follows: TGTGCCAGCAGCGTAGAAACAGGGTGGAGCACTGAAGCTTTCTTT. It encodes CASSVETGWSTEAFF.

V and J are TRBV6-1 and TRBJ2-3; weak D call: TRBD2 (5 bases). The CDR3 runs to 14 residues. V lost 4 bases, J lost 2 bases, and 10 bases lay in between. Per germline, CDR1 MNHNS and CDR2 SASEGT. CDR3 nucleotide sequence: TGTGCCAGCAGTGTAAGCGGCCTCACAGATACGCAGTATTTT. It specifies CASSVSGLTDTQYF.

A remark on this clone: Other DNA sequences in this specimen translate into the identical CDR3. This chain uses TRBV6-1 with TRBJ1-2; 8 bases line up with TRBD1. CDR3 length: 13 amino acids. In germline, CDR1 is MNHNS, CDR2 SASEGT. With V trimmed by 2 bases and J by 4 bases, 0 bases remained unmatched. CDR3 nucleotide sequence: TGTGCCAGCAGTGAACAGGGGGCCTATGGCTACACCTTC. It encodes CASSEQGAYGYTF.

The count of this clone is one. The chain couples TRBV11-1 to TRBJ2-5; 7 nucleotides line up with TRBD1. This CDR3 contains 15 residues. From germline, CDR1 is SGHAT and CDR2 FQDESV (reference sequence). V lost 5 bases and J lost 4; bases outside the gene matches: 10. CDR3 protein: CASSPTGTDGETQYF. As DNA, the CDR3 is TGTGCCAGCAGCCCAACCGGGACAGATGGAGAGACCCAGTACTTC.

This chain links TRBV28 with TRBJ1-6; tentative D call: TRBD1 (6 bases). Deletions cut 5 bases from V and 9 bases from J, with 20 bases between. This CDR3 has 16 residues. Germline V lookup: CDR1 MDHEN, CDR2 SYDVKM. The CDR3 DNA reads as TGTGCCAGCAGTATGCCCGATTTAGGGGGAGGTTCACCCCTCCACTTT. Translation gives CASSMPDLGGGSPLHF.

The chain couples TRBV5-1 to TRBJ2-3; D ambiguous. The V gene lost 4 bases and the J gene lost 2 bases, with 8 bases spanning the gap. CDR1 is SGHRS, CDR2 YFSETQ, per germline. This CDR3 comprises 13 residues. The DNA of the CDR3 is TGCGCCAGCAGCCTGGACGACACAGATACGCAGTATTTT. Encoded protein: CASSLDDTDTQYF.

V is TRBV9 and J is TRBJ2-1; 11 nucleotides agree with TRBD2. Losses at the gene ends were 4 bases for V and 9 bases for J; bases not matched to a gene: 12. The germline CDR1 and CDR2 sequences are SGDLS and YYNGEE. The CDR3 is 16 residues long. The DNA for the CDR3 is TGTGCCAGCAGCTTTCGACTAGCGGGGCCCGACGGTGAGCAGTTCTTC. Translating it yields CASSFRLAGPDGEQFF.

This chain uses TRBV7-2 with TRBJ2-5; 8 nucleotides match TRBD2. Germline CDR1 is SGHTA and CDR2 is FQGNSA. V trimming: 2 bases; J trimming: 4 bases; junction bases outside the gene matches: 6. The CDR3 is 15 residues long. CDR3 sequence reads: CASSLPGRGGETQYF. In DNA, the CDR3 is TGTGCCAGCAGCTTACCCGGGAGGGGAGGAGAGACCCAGTACTTC.

The chain has TRBV6-1 and TRBJ2-7, with D maybe TRBD1 (6 bases). CDR3 size: 13 residues. The germline V and J ends were trimmed by 5 bases and 0 bases, with 8 bases remaining between them. Germline V gives CDR1 MNHNS, CDR2 SASEGT. For the CDR3, the DNA is TGTGCCAGCAGTCACAGGGTCTCCTACGAGCAGTACTTC. Translation: CASSHRVSYEQYF.

The CDR3 DNA reads TGTGCCAGCAGCTTAGTAATGGGTTCCTACAATGAGCAGTTCTTC. Amino acids: CASSLVMGSYNEQFF. This rearrangement joins TRBV7-6 to TRBJ2-1; no definite D call. Germline V lookup: CDR1 SGHVS, CDR2 FNYEAQ. The CDR3 spans 15 residues. Trimming stripped 1 base from V and 1 base from J, with 8 bases between. The full variable domain, its missing parts supplied by reference TRBV7-6 and TRBJ2-1, is GAGVSQSPRYKVTKRGQDVALRCDPISGHVSLYWYRQALGQGPEFLTYFNYEAQQDKSGLPNDRFSAERPEGSISTLTIQRTEQRDSAMYRCASSLVMGSYNEQFFGPGTRLTVL.

The chain combines TRBV4-3 with TRBJ2-7; a weak D match, TRBD1 (7 bases). The CDR3 is 14 amino acids. Trimming stripped 0 bases from V and 5 bases from J, with 11 bases between. Germline CDR1 and CDR2: LGHNA and YSLEER. DNA of the CDR3: TGCGCCAGCAGCCAAGACAGGGGGGCGAACGAGCAGTACTTC. Its protein is CASSQDRGANEQYF.

This clone rates as medium-sized. V gene TRBV6-1 combines with J gene TRBJ1-5, with D uncertain. The CDR3 has 13 residues. Germline loops: CDR1 MNHNS, CDR2 SASEGT. Between the trimmed V and J ends, which lost 2 bases and 6 bases, there was a span of 8 bases. CDR3 coding DNA: TGTGCCAGCAGTGAATATGCATCTCAGCCCCAGCATTTT. This translates into CASSEYASQPQHF.

The gene calls are TRBV13 and TRBJ2-5, with 7 bases lining up with TRBD2. CDR1 PRHDT and CDR2 FYEKMQ come from the germline V gene (reference sequence). This CDR3 region has 16 residues. Trimming cost V 5 bases and J 0 bases; bases outside gene matches: 9. CDR3 DNA: TGTGCCAGCAGCCGGGGCTCTAGCGGTAACCAAGAGACCCAGTACTTC. Its protein product is CASSRGSSGNQETQYF. Complete variable domain (other parts from reference TRBV13 and TRBJ2-5): AAGVIQSPRHLIKEKRETATLKCYPIPRHDTVYWYQQGPGQDPQFLISFYEKMQSDKGSIPDRFSAQQFSDYHSELNMSSLELGDSALYFCASSRGSSGNQETQYFGPGTRLLVL.